Below are 28 T cell receptor beta chains sequenced from a single sample in a study of shared clonotypes between healthy human individuals. Here immunoSEQ multiplex PCR was the method, and the copy in TCRdb shows in-frame clones only, minus some. The sample lists over a million clones, more than 75% occurring once. Sequenced input: memory CD4+ T cells from PBMCs. Subset indicated: CD45RA-negative fraction. The receptors come from a man aged 18 to 35 in good health. Some clones in this sample may be carry-over from other donors' samples.

This clone was detected a few times. The CDR3: CASRRDSLGEQFF. CDR3 bases: TGTGCCAGCAGGAGGGACAGTTTGGGTGAGCAGTTCTTC. This chain links TRBV2 with TRBJ2-1, with TRBD1 matching 7 bases. CDR3 length equals 13 residues. After removal of 6 bases from V and 9 bases from J, the junction contained 8 bases not matched to a gene. Germline assignment: CDR1 SNHLY and CDR2 FYNNEI.

This chain links TRBV5-1 with TRBJ1-2; 8 positions match TRBD1. This CDR3 has 14 amino acids. Looked up from germline, CDR1 is SGHRS and CDR2 is YFSETQ. V dropped 3 bases and J dropped 8; count of bases not matched to a gene: 9. Here the CDR3 reads CASSSSGGYRGYTF. The DNA of the CDR3 is TGCGCCAGCAGCTCCTCAGGGGGCTATCGGGGCTACACCTTC.

The chain links TRBV28 to TRBJ2-7, with TRBD2 matching 8 bases. After removal of 7 bases from V and 6 bases from J, the junction contained 23 bases not matched to a gene. Germline loops: CDR1 MDHEN, CDR2 SYDVKM. The CDR3 is 18 amino acids. The CDR3 is CASTPGGGEWVYRIEQYF. The CDR3 bases are TGTGCCAGCACTCCGGGGGGGGGAGAATGGGTATATCGGATCGAGCAGTACTTC.

The chain joins TRBV9 to TRBJ2-1, with a tentative D call TRBD2 (6 bases). The CDR3 length is 17 residues. Trimming cost V 0 bases and J 7 bases, with 20 bases left between them. Germline V gives CDR1 SGDLS, CDR2 YYNGEE. The CDR3 DNA reads as TGTGCCAGCAGCGTAGGGTTAAGTATCCGGGGGAGGAATGAGCAGTTCTTC. Its protein product is CASSVGLSIRGRNEQFF.

This clone occurred once. The chain carries TRBV28 and TRBJ1-4, with TRBD1 matching over 8 bases. Germline trimming cut 5 bases from V and 7 bases from J; bases unmatched to any gene: 9. Germline V gives CDR1 MDHEN, CDR2 SYDVKM. The CDR3 extends over 15 amino acids. The CDR3 here is CASSGETGVFEKLFF. CDR3 sequence (DNA): TGTGCCAGCAGTGGGGAGACAGGGGTTTTTGAAAAACTGTTTTTT. Full variable domain (missing parts from reference TRBV28 and TRBJ1-4): DVKVTQSSRYLVKRTGEKVFLECVQDMDHENMFWYRQDPGLGLRLIYFSYDVKMKEKGDIPEGYSVSREKKERFSLILESASTNQTSMYLCASSGETGVFEKLFFGSGTQLSVL.

This clone was detected once. The V gene is TRBV11-2, the J gene TRBJ2-3, with D possibly matching TRBD2 (5 bases). The CDR3 consists of 17 residues. The V end lost 3 bases, the J end lost 5 bases, and 21 bases lay between the germline ends. In germline, CDR1 is SGHAT, CDR2 FQNNGV. The CDR3 region is CASSLGRLPPGVDTQYF. The CDR3 coding sequence is TGTGCCAGCAGCTTGGGTCGGCTGCCTCCCGGGGTAGATACGCAGTATTTT.

This clone was counted many times. The chain has TRBV6-5 and TRBJ2-2, with 9 bases identical to TRBD2. Germline CDR1 MNHEY, CDR2 SVGAGI. The CDR3 extends over 15 amino acids. Trimming removed 6 bases from V and 2 bases from J; junction bases left unmatched: 4. The CDR3 nucleotides read TGTGCCAGCAGCGCACTAGCGGGCAACACCGGGGAGCTGTTTTTT. It is translated as CASSALAGNTGELFF.

V gene TRBV19 combines with J gene TRBJ1-3; D ambiguous. Germline CDR1 and CDR2: LNHDA and SQIVND (reference sequence). CDR3 size: 15 residues. V shed 9 bases and J shed 2 bases, with 17 bases lying between them. CDR3 coding DNA: TGTGCCAGCAAACGGACGGAGCTGGCTGGAAACACCATATATTTT. This encodes CASKRTELAGNTIYF.

The sample holds one count of this clone. The chain joins TRBV5-1 to TRBJ2-2; 11 bases are shared with TRBD1. Germline V gene lookup returns CDR1 SGHRS and CDR2 YFSETQ. There are 15 residues in the CDR3. V was clipped by 3 bases and J by 5 bases; unmatched bases: 3. The CDR3 sequence is CASSSRDRGTGELFF. CDR3 DNA: TGCGCCAGCAGCTCCCGGGACAGGGGGACCGGGGAGCTGTTTTTT.

This clone occurred a few times. V is TRBV5-1 and J is TRBJ1-1; 11 bases map to TRBD1. With 2 bases clipped from V and 8 bases from J, the junction kept 11 bases outside the gene matches. Germline CDR1 reads SGHRS; CDR2 reads YFSETQ. CDR3 length: 16 amino acids. CDR3 residues: CASSLEGGTGGLEAFF. CDR3 in DNA: TGCGCCAGCAGCTTAGAGGGCGGGACAGGGGGACTCGAAGCTTTCTTT.

This clone appeared a single time. The chain has TRBV9 and TRBJ2-1; TRBD2 might be the D (7 bases). The CDR3 is made up of 18 amino acids. Trimming shortened V by 5 bases and J by 1 base, and 22 bases separated the two germline ends. Looked up from germline, CDR1 is SGDLS and CDR2 is YYNGEE. CDR3 in DNA: TGTGCCAGCAGTGTCCCCAGGGGTCGGGAGGAGTCCTACAATGAGCAGTTCTTC. It yields the protein CASSVPRGREESYNEQFF.

The chain couples TRBV5-1 to TRBJ1-1; a possible D gene is TRBD1 (6 bases). V was pared by 6 bases and J by 2 bases, with 11 bases between. The germline V gene encodes CDR1 SGHRS and CDR2 YFSETQ. This CDR3 is 13 amino acids long. CDR3 protein: CASTLQGNTEAFF. DNA of the CDR3: TGCGCCAGCACCTTACAGGGTAACACTGAAGCTTTCTTT.

The chain joins TRBV10-3 to TRBJ2-2, with D possibly matching TRBD2 (5 bases). Trimming took off 5 bases at V and 4 bases at J, with 20 bases between the two ends. Germline-derived CDR1 and CDR2 are ENHRY and SYGVKD. The CDR3 runs 17 residues. CDR3 in DNA: TGTGCCATCAGTTTCGGGGTTGGAGCGGTCCCCACCGGGGAGCTGTTTTTT. Translating it yields CAISFGVGAVPTGELFF.

A single count supports this clone. J is TRBJ2-2 and V is TRBV2; D could derive from TRBD1 or TRBD2 (5 bases each). Germline V gene lookup returns CDR1 SNHLY and CDR2 FYNNEI. CDR3 length: 15 residues. V shed 4 bases and J shed 6 bases, with 15 bases lying between them. CDR3 sequence: CASSAMGVVAGELFF. CDR3 nucleotide sequence: TGTGCCAGCAGTGCCATGGGGGTGGTGGCCGGGGAGCTGTTTTTT.

This clone was recorded only once. The gene calls are TRBV28 and TRBJ2-2; D tentatively fits TRBD1 or TRBD2 (5 bases each). Looked up from germline, CDR1 is MDHEN and CDR2 is SYDVKM. Trimming pared 2 bases from V and 5 bases from J, leaving 12 bases between. This CDR3 spans 15 amino acids. DNA of the CDR3: TGTGCCAGCAGTTTAGTCGGGGCGCGAACCGGGGAGCTGTTTTTT. Its translation is CASSLVGARTGELFF. Supplemented by reference TRBV28 and TRBJ2-2, the full variable domain reads DVKVTQSSRYLVKRTGEKVFLECVQDMDHENMFWYRQDPGLGLRLIYFSYDVKMKEKGDIPEGYSVSREKKERFSLILESASTNQTSMYLCASSLVGARTGELFFGEGSRLTVL.

The chain joins TRBV9 to TRBJ1-2; D perhaps matches TRBD1 (6 bases). V was shortened by 3 bases and J by 4 bases, with 16 bases between the two germline ends. The CDR3 is made up of 15 amino acids. Germline V gives CDR1 SGDLS, CDR2 YYNGEE. This CDR3 reads CASSAGATEIYGYTF. The CDR3 region has the DNA TGTGCCAGCAGCGCGGGGGCGACAGAGATCTATGGCTACACCTTC.

This chain joins TRBV6-5 and TRBJ1-5; D is unclear. From germline, CDR1 is MNHEY and CDR2 SVGAGI. V was trimmed by 2 bases and J by 2 bases, leaving 10 bases between them. The CDR3 contains 15 residues. The CDR3 reads CASSYAGMGNQPQHF. The CDR3 DNA is TGTGCCAGCAGTTACGCCGGGATGGGCAATCAGCCCCAGCATTTT.

Concerning this clone itself: A much larger clone lies one base from this, so it may be a read error. The same CDR3 is also encoded by other DNA sequences in this sample. CDR3 bases: TGCGCCAGCAGCTGGGGGACAGATTCCTACGAGCAGTACTTC. Protein sequence: CASSWGTDSYEQYF. The chain is built from TRBV5-1 and TRBJ2-7; 7 bases fit TRBD1. There are 14 residues in the CDR3. Looked up from germline, CDR1 is SGHRS and CDR2 is YFSETQ. The junction had 4 bases not matched to a gene; V was cut back by 3 bases and J by 1 base.

This chain connects TRBV5-1 to TRBJ2-2; 9 bases fit TRBD2. Trimming cost V 4 bases and J 4 bases; bases outside gene matches: 8. CDR3 length: 16 amino acids. Per germline, CDR1 SGHRS and CDR2 YFSETQ. The CDR3 here is CASSPWTSVPTGELFF. The CDR3 DNA sequence: TGCGCCAGCAGCCCGTGGACTAGCGTACCCACCGGGGAGCTGTTTTTT.

This CDR3 is CVRSSQETQYF. For the CDR3, the DNA is TGTGTCAGAAGCTCCCAAGAGACCCAGTACTTC. The V gene is TRBV7-5, the J gene TRBJ2-5. TRBV7-5 is designated a pseudogene. This CDR3 is 11 amino acids long.

Of note for this clone: Other DNA sequences in this sample translate to the same CDR3. The chain carries TRBV7-9 and TRBJ2-7; 7 bases match TRBD2. The CDR3 totals 16 residues. CDR1 SEHNR and CDR2 FQNEAQ come from the germline V gene (reference sequence). J gave up 0 bases and V 1 base, and 6 bases lay outside the gene matches. The CDR3 sequence: CASSLEVGGSSYEQYF. In DNA form, the CDR3 reads TGTGCCAGCAGCTTAGAGGTGGGCGGGAGCTCCTACGAGCAGTACTTC.

This clone is a singleton in its sample. The gene calls are TRBV6-5 and TRBJ2-6, with TRBD1 matching over 8 bases. CDR1 is MNHEY and CDR2 is SVGAGI in the germline V gene. The CDR3 length is 15 residues. The V and J ends lost 6 bases and 2 bases, in that order; junction bases with no gene match: 3. Here the CDR3 reads CASRGTGAGANVLTF. In DNA, the CDR3 is TGTGCCAGCAGGGGGACAGGAGCTGGGGCCAACGTCCTGACTTTC.

V and J are TRBV5-6 and TRBJ1-5; D is unclear. The germline V gene has CDR1 SGHDT and CDR2 YYEEEE. V gave up 0 bases and J gave up 7 bases, with 11 bases separating them. This CDR3 has 14 amino acids. The DNA for the CDR3 is TGTGCCAGCAGCTTGGGTTTATCGGAACAGCCCCAGCATTTT. Its translation is CASSLGLSEQPQHF.

The rearrangement joins TRBV10-1 to TRBJ2-5, with 11 positions matching TRBD1. This CDR3 is built from 15 residues. V shed 6 bases, J shed 5 bases, and the junction held 8 bases outside the gene matches. The germline CDR1 and CDR2 sequences are WNHNN and SYGVQD (reference sequence). CDR3 nucleotides: TGCGCCAGCAGCGACCGGGACAGGGGGTGGGAGACCCAGTACTTC. Translated, it gives CASSDRDRGWETQYF.

The genes are TRBV6-6 and TRBJ2-5, with 8 bases that match TRBD1. CDR3 length equals 15 residues. The germline V gene has CDR1 MNHNY and CDR2 SVGAGI (reference sequence). V was clipped by 4 bases and J by 1 base; unmatched bases: 5. The CDR3 loop reads CASSSAGTGQETQYF. As DNA, the CDR3 is TGTGCCAGCAGTTCGGCCGGGACAGGCCAAGAGACCCAGTACTTC.

The chain's CDR3 is CASSKISLYPAWGRNTIYF. The CDR3, as DNA: TGTGCCAGCAGCAAGATTAGCCTTTATCCCGCCTGGGGCCGAAACACCATATATTTT. The chain employs TRBV21-1 and TRBJ1-3; the D call in the table, TRBD1, was not verified against the DNA. TRBV21-1 is a pseudogene locus. The CDR3 is made up of 19 amino acids.

V and J are TRBV28 and TRBJ1-2, with 7 bases aligning to TRBD1. V shed 1 base, J shed 8 bases, and the junction held 4 bases outside the gene matches. CDR3 length equals 13 residues. Looked up from germline, CDR1 is MDHEN and CDR2 is SYDVKM. CDR3 bases: TGTGCCAGCAGTTTATTTAGAGGGGGCGGCTACACCTTC. Its translation is CASSLFRGGGYTF.

The V and J genes are TRBV28 and TRBJ2-2; 14 positions agree with TRBD2. Unmatched junction bases numbered 16, after V lost 6 bases and J lost 7 bases. CDR1 is MDHEN and CDR2 is SYDVKM in the germline V gene. The CDR3 covers 19 residues. CDR3 coding DNA: TGTGCCAGCAGCCTTATACCGGGACTAGCGGGAGATAAGATCGGGGAGCTGTTTTTT. Translating it yields CASSLIPGLAGDKIGELFF. The whole variable domain, remainder taken from reference TRBV28 and TRBJ2-2, is DVKVTQSSRYLVKRTGEKVFLECVQDMDHENMFWYRQDPGLGLRLIYFSYDVKMKEKGDIPEGYSVSREKKERFSLILESASTNQTSMYLCASSLIPGLAGDKIGELFFGEGSRLTVL.